The entry that follows covers one TCR beta chain sequence. These data originate in a study of blood T cell repertoires in COVID-19. Across the study: Specimens from acute and convalescent COVID-19 originated in the United States, Italy and Spain.

CDR1 is MNHNY, CDR2 SVGAGI, per germline (reference sequence). The CDR3 extends over 14 amino acids. Between the trimmed V and J ends, which lost 7 bases and 3 bases, there was a span of 16 bases. Sequenced by immunoSEQ multiplex PCR; TCRdb stores in-frame clones only, minus some. The sample holds 310,000 or so clones, roughly 90% seen once. Sample: peripheral blood. The receptor was isolated from a man between 18 and 29 years old who had recovered from COVID-19. J is TRBJ2-7 and V is TRBV6-6; D perhaps matches TRBD2 (6 bases). The CDR3 is CASNRHPRDYEQYF. CDR3 bases: TGTGCCAGCAATAGACACCCGCGGGACTACGAGCAGTACTTC.